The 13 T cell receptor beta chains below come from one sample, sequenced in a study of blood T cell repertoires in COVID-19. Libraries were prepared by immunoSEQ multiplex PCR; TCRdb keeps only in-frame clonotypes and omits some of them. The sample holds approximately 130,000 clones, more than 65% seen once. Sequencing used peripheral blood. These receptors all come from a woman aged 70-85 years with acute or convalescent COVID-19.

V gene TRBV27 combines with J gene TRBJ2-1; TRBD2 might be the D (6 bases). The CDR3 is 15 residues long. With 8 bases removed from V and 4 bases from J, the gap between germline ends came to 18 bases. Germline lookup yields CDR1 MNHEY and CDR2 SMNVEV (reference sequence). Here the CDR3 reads CASRLQGGAYNEQFF. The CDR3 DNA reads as TGTGCCAGCCGCCTTCAAGGCGGGGCTTACAATGAGCAGTTCTTC.

The CDR3 DNA follows: TGTGCCAGCAGCTCCCTTACGGGGGGCCGGGGCTCTGGGGCCAACGTCCTGACTTTC. Protein: CASSSLTGGRGSGANVLTF. The gene calls are TRBV7-9 and TRBJ2-6, with D tentatively TRBD2 (7 bases). V gave up 4 bases and J gave up 0 bases, with 19 bases separating them. Germline V CDR1 and CDR2: SEHNR, FQNEAQ (reference sequence). CDR3 length: 19 residues.

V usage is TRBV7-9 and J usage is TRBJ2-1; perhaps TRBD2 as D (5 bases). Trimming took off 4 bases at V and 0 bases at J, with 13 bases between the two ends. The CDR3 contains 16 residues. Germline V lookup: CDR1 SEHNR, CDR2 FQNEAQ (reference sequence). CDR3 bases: TGTGCCAGCAGCTCCTTCACGGGAACCTCCTACAATGAGCAGTTCTTC. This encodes CASSSFTGTSYNEQFF.

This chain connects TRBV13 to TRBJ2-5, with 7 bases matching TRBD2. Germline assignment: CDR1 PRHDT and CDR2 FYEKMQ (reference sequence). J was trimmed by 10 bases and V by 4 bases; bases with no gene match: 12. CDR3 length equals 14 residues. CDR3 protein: CASSSRDYGGSQYF. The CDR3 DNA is TGTGCCAGCAGCTCCAGGGACTACGGAGGGAGCCAGTACTTC.

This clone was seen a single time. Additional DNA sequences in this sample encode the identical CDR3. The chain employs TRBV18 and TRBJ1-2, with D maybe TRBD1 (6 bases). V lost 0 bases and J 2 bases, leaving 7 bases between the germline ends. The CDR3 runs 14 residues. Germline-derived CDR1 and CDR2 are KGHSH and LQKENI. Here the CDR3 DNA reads TGTGCCAGCTCACCACCAACAGGGAACTATGGCTACACCTTC. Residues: CASSPPTGNYGYTF.

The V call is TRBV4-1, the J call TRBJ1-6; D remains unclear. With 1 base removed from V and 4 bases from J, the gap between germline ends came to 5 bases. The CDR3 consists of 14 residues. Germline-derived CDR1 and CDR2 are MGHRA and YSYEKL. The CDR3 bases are TGCGCCAGCAGCCAAGGGCAGTATAATTCACCCCTCCACTTT. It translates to CASSQGQYNSPLHF.

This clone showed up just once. The CDR3 DNA follows: TGTGCCAGCAGTTGGGGACAGTACCAAGAGACCCAGTACTTC. Protein: CASSWGQYQETQYF. The genes are TRBV27 and TRBJ2-5; 7 bases agree with TRBD1. Germline CDR1 MNHEY, CDR2 SMNVEV (reference sequence). V lost 4 bases and J lost 0; bases outside the gene matches: 2. The CDR3 spans 14 residues.

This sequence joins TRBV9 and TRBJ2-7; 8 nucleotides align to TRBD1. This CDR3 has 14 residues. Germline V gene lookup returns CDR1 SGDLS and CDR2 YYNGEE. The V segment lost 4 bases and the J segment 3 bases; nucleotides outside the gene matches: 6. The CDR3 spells CASSSGTGFYEQYF. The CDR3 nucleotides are TGTGCCAGCAGCTCAGGGACAGGTTTCTACGAGCAGTACTTC. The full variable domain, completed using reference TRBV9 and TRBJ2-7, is DSGVTQTPKHLITATGQRVTLRCSPRSGDLSVYWYQQSLDQGLQFLIQYYNGEERAKGNILERFSAQQFPDLHSELNLSSLELGDSALYFCASSSGTGFYEQYFGPGTRLTVT.

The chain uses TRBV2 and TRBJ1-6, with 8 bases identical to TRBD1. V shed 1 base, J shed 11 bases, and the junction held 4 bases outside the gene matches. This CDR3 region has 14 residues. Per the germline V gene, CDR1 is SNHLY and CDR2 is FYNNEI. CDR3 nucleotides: TGTGCCAGCAGTGAAGGGACAGGGTCGACACCCCTCCACTTT. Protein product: CASSEGTGSTPLHF.

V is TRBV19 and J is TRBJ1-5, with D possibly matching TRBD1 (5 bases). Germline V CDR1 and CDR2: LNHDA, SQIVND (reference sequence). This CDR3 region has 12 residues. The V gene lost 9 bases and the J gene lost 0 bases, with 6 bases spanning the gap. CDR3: CASRVSNQPQHF. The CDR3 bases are TGTGCCAGCAGGGTTAGCAATCAGCCCCAGCATTTT. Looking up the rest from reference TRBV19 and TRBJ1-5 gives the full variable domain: DGGITQSPKYLFRKEGQNVTLSCEQNLNHDAMYWYRQDPGQGLRLIYYSQIVNDFQKGDIAEGYSVSREKKESFPLTVTSAQKNPTAFYLCASRVSNQPQHFGDGTRLSIL.

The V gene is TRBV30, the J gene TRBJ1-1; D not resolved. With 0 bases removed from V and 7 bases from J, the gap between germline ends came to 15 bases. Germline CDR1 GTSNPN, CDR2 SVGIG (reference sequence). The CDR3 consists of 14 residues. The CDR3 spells CAWSVLQRRNEAFF. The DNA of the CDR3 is TGTGCCTGGAGTGTACTTCAGCGCCGAAATGAAGCTTTCTTT.

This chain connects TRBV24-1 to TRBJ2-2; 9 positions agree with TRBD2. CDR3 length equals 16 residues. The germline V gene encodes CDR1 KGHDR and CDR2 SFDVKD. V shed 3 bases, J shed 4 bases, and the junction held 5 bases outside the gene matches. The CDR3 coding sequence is TGTGCCACCAGTGATCGCATAGCGGGGGCCACCGGGGAGCTGTTTTTT. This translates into CATSDRIAGATGELFF.

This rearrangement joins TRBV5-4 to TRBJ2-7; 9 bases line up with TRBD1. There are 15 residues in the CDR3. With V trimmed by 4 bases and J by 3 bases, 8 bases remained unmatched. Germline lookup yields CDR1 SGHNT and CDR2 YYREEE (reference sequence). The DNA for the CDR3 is TGTGCCAGCAGCCCGGCGGGACAGGGCATCTACGAGCAGTACTTC. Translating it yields CASSPAGQGIYEQYF.